The source of this T cell receptor (beta chain) is a study of T-cell reconstitution after alpha-beta-depleted transplantation in children. General observations from the study: Expanded graft clones numbering several hundred reportedly gave rise to alpha-beta T cells about two months after transplant.

Researchers prepared the TCRbeta library using unique molecular identifiers, the study reports. TCRdb re-called the PCR reads with MiXCR, one entry per CDR3 protein. The sample contains about 100,000 distinct CDR3 sequences, about 6% of which appear only once. This clonotype was recorded at least ten times. What it binds is not known. Germline V lookup: CDR1 MDHEN, CDR2 SYDVKM. The CDR3 has 15 residues. After removal of 5 bases from V and 6 bases from J, the junction contained 7 bases not matched to a gene. The chain joins TRBV28 to TRBJ1-2, with 12 bases identical to TRBD1. The receptor was isolated from a female patient aged 2-10 years who had a stem cell transplant for Fanconi anemia, so the T cells may come from the graft donor. Specimen: PBMCs, mostly from graft donor cells, collected 60 days after TCRalphabeta/CD19-depleted stem cell transplant. CDR3 sequence (DNA): TGTGCCAGCAGTGCCTATGGGACAGGGGGCAATGGCTACACCTTC. Translating gives CASSAYGTGGNGYTF.